Reported below is one T cell receptor beta chain. This clonotype appeared many times. Its antigen target is currently unknown. One base away there is no much larger clone; base qualities are not given. This entry belongs to a study of spatial heterogeneity in lung cancer (dated by TCRdb to the late 2010s). About the full investigation: Samples were obtained from approximately 72 patients with early-stage, untreated non-small cell lung cancer from the lung TRACERx cohort. Follow-up PBMC samples were sequenced whenever available, with the median time to follow-up being around 25 months after resection. Beta-chain transcripts were consistently detected in greater numbers than alpha-chain transcripts, which likely reflected higher beta-chain transcript abundance. In the raw uncorrected reads, each unique combination of TCR and UMI appeared more than ten times on average. In non-small cell lung cancer, the study quantitatively compared TCR alpha and beta repertoires across several tumor regions, matched nontumor lung, and blood. Nonsynonymous mutation counts, determined by whole-exome sequencing of tumor tissue, were related to TCR repertoire features. At surgery, 200 to 250 tumor regions, roughly 62 matched nontumor lung samples and more than 55 PBMC samples were TCR-sequenced for both alpha and beta chains. The research as a whole found: Ubiquitous expanded tumor TCRs were found in blood more often at tumor resection than at routine follow-up. Confirming at a functional level the hypothesis that regional TCRs recognize regional mutations was considered to require additional single-cell paired TCR alpha and beta sequencing. Comparisons of baseline and follow-up blood repertoires included only around 15 patients.

Its CDR3 holds 12 amino acids, cysteine through phenylalanine. This entry keeps only the CDR3 DNA: 36 bases, framed from base 1. Via the germline V gene (reference sequence), CDR1 is PRHDT and CDR2 FYEKMQ. V lost 4 bases and J lost 9 bases; the stretch between them is 10 bases long. The time point label for this specimen denotes: blood at routine non-recurrence follow-up after resection. Whole RNA extracted from tumor and nontumor lung tissue, or from cryopreserved PBMC samples, was used for TCR sequencing without cell sorting. Only patients for whom sufficient RNA was available from at least two tumor regions were selected for TCR sequencing. The library came from 5' RACE. Instrument on record: NextSeq 500. In the TCR library protocol, a unique molecular identifier was attached to each TCR cDNA molecule so that PCR and sequencing errors could be corrected. As for the original processing: TCR identification, UMI-based error correction and CDR3 extraction were all carried out with Decombinator tools. TCRs above a frequency of 2 per 1,000, corresponding to the top 1% of the tumor frequency distribution, were defined as expanded. Each repertoire was subsampled 100 times to 5,000 TCRs, after which Renyi diversity was computed with the R vegan package. CDR3 similarity networks were built from amino acid triplet string-kernel similarity, with CDR3s being connected when pairwise similarity was above 0.82. TCRdb reanalyzed the raw reads on its own, using fastp at Q25 for trimming and MiXCR for clone calling, and kept in-frame beta chains. A single entry per CDR3 protein holds the most common genes and DNA from its merged rows. TCRdb's processing, not the authors', yielded these V and J calls. The sample has roughly 70,000 distinct CDR3 sequences on record, approximately 8.9% of them singletons. Approximately 2% of the sample is held by the ten biggest clonotypes.

This clonotype was obtained from a female donor with early-stage non-small cell lung cancer. The sequenced sample was PBMCs, obtained at follow-up. The rearrangement joined TRBV13 to TRBJ2-1, with no D gene named confidently. In nucleotides, the sequence is TGTGCCAGCAGCTACCCCCCGGGTGAGCAGTTCTTC. It codes for CASSYPPGEQFF. Extended through the reference TRBV13 and TRBJ2-1 proteins, this CDR3 yields the full variable domain: AAGVIQSPRHLIKEKRETATLKCYPIPRHDTVYWYQQGPGQDPQFLISFYEKMQSDKGSIPDRFSAQQFSDYHSELNMSSLELGDSALYFCASSYPPGEQFFGPGTRLTVL.